The next 2 T cell receptor beta chains were all read from a single sample in a study of vaccination effects on CD4 cells after COVID-19. Method: immunoSEQ multiplex PCR; TCRdb's copy keeps in-frame clones and lacks some. The sample has 25,000 to 30,000 clones; over 80% are singletons. Before any sequencing was done, the ViraFEST assay used viral peptide pools to expand antigen-specific CD4+ T cells. Culture proceeded for 10 days, and CD4+ T cells were then isolated. Each person got two doses of an mRNA SARS-CoV-2 vaccine, BNT162b2 or mRNA-1273. These receptors have no known antigen. This specimen consisted of CD4+ T cells from PBMCs cultured with SARS-CoV-2 spike peptides, obtained after COVID-19 vaccination. Receptor source: a human donor who received a COVID-19 vaccine. Some clones in this sample may be carry-over from other donors' samples.

The genes are TRBV10-3 and TRBJ2-5, with D perhaps TRBD2 (5 bases). The CDR3 covers 15 residues. Germline CDR1 is ENHRY and CDR2 is SYGVKD. Trimming left V 3 bases short and J 4 bases short, with 15 bases between. CDR3 in DNA: TGTGCCATCAGTGAAAGTGAGGGAGTTGGAGAGACCCAGTACTTC. Residues: CAISESEGVGETQYF.

The J gene is TRBJ1-6, the V gene TRBV12-3 or TRBV12-4; D gene uncertain. The CDR3 runs to 12 residues. Trimming stripped 3 bases from V and 14 bases from J, with 11 bases between. CDR3 sequence (DNA): TGTGCCAGCAGTTTCTCCCAGAGGGCCCTCCACTTT. It encodes CASSFSQRALHF.